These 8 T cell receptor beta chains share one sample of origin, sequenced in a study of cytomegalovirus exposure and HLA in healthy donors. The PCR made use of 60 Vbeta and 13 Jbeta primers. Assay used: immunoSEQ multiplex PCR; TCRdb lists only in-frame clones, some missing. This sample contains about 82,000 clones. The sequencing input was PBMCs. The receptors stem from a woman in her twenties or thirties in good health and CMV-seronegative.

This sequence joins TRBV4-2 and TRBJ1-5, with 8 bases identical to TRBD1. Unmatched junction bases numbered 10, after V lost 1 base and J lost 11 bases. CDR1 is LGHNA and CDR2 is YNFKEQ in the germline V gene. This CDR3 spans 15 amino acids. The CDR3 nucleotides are TGTGCCAGCAGCCAAGTCCAGGGGGCCCTCGGGACCCAGCATTTT. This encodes CASSQVQGALGTQHF.

The CDR3 bases are TGTGCCAGCAGCCAGCTAGCGGGAGAGCTACACGAGCAGTACTTC. This gives the protein CASSQLAGELHEQYF. This sequence joins TRBV4-2 and TRBJ2-7; 10 nucleotides match TRBD2. The CDR3 runs 15 residues. Trimming cost V 3 bases and J 5 bases; bases outside gene matches: 7. Germline V gene sequence: CDR1 LGHNA, CDR2 YNFKEQ.

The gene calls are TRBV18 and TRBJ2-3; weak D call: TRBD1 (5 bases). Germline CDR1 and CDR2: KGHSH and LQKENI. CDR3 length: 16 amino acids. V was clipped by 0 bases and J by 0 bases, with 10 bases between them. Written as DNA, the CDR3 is TGTGCCAGCTCACCACCGGGGCTAACTAGCACAGATACGCAGTATTTT. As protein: CASSPPGLTSTDTQYF.

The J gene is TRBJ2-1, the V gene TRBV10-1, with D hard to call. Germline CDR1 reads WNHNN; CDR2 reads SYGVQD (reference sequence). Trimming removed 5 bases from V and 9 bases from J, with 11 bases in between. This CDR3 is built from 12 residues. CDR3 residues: CASSMGSFEQFF. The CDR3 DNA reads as TGCGCCAGCAGTATGGGCAGCTTTGAGCAGTTCTTC.

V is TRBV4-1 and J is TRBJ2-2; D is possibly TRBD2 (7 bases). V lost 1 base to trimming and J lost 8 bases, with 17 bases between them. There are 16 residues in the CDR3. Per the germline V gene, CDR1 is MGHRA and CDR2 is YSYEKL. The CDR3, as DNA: TGCGCCAGCAGCCAAGGGCGAGGGGGGGGTGGTGGGGAGCTGTTTTTT. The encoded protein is CASSQGRGGGGGELFF.

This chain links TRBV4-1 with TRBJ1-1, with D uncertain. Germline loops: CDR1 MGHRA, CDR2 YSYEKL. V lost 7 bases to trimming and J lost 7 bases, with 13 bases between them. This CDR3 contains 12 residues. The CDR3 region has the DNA TGCGCCAGCACGGGAACGGCGGATGAAGCTTTCTTT. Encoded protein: CASTGTADEAFF.

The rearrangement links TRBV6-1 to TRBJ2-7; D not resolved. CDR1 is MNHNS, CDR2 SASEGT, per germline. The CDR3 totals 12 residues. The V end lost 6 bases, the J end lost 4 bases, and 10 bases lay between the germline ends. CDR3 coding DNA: TGTGCCAGCAGCCTACGTGGTTACGAGCAGTACTTC. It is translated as CASSLRGYEQYF.

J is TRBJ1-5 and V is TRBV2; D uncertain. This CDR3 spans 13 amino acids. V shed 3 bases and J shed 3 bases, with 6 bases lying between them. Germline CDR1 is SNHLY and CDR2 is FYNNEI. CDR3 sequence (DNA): TGTGCCAGCAGTGACCGGGACAATCAGCCCCAGCATTTT. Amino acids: CASSDRDNQPQHF.